Sequencing of this T cell receptor beta chain was carried out in a study of T cells of healthy individuals. TCRdb itself ran the 5' RACE reads through MiXCR, one entry per CDR3 protein. The sample shows 65,000 to 90,000 distinct CDR3 sequences, about 5.5% of them seen only once. V was pared by 7 bases and J by 4 bases, with 8 bases of the junction left unmatched. Germline values: CDR1 MNHEY, CDR2 SVGAGI. The CDR3 sequence is 14 residues long. This clonotype was recorded a few times. The J gene is TRBJ2-7, the V gene TRBV6-5, with 9 bases matching TRBD1. The receptor was isolated from a female donor in good health. The CDR3 sequence: CASTSPGQGYEQYF. CDR3 coding DNA: TGTGCCAGCACTAGCCCGGGACAGGGTTACGAGCAGTACTTC.